Given below is one TCR beta chain in context. The antigen is not known. This sample was taken from a study of PD-1 blockade in classical Hodgkin lymphoma. General study findings and limits: Underlying causes for the observed repertoire differences were not defined, possibly disease activity or prior therapy. Similar baseline diversity was found in complete responders and newly diagnosed patients. Some patients began nivolumab under 1 year after ASCT. These patients were excluded from later analyses.

Time point indicated: cycle 4 day 1 (C4D1), after about 6 weeks of nivolumab. There was relapse after autologous stem cell transplantation in every patient, and there was variation in brentuximab vedotin exposure. The patients, who had relapsed/refractory classical Hodgkin lymphoma, achieved best responses of complete response, partial response or progressive disease. Trimming left V 1 base short and J 4 bases short, with 20 bases between. There are 18 residues in the CDR3. From germline, CDR1 is SEHNR and CDR2 FQNEAQ (reference sequence). This table comes from immunoSEQ multiplex PCR, and its TCRdb copy is limited to in-frame clones, with some not included. This sample yields tens of thousands of clones, of which approximately 85% are seen a single time; roughly 15% belongs to the top ten.

The material was peripheral blood mononuclear cells (PBMCs), obtained before the fourth cycle of nivolumab. The origin of this receptor is a human donor with classical Hodgkin lymphoma. This chain uses TRBV7-9 with TRBJ2-1; unclear D gene. The CDR3 DNA reads as TGTGCCAGCAGCTTAGACGGCCTACGACCCGCGTTTTACAATGAGCAGTTCTTC. Its protein is CASSLDGLRPAFYNEQFF. Using reference TRBV7-9 and TRBJ2-1 for the parts outside the CDR3, the full variable domain is DTGVSQNPRHKITKRGQNVTFRCDPISEHNRLYWYRQTLGQGPEFLTYFQNEAQLEKSRLLSDRFSAERPKGSFSTLEIQRTEQGDSAMYLCASSLDGLRPAFYNEQFFGPGTRLTVL.